The 24 T cell receptor beta chains listed next were all sequenced from one sample in a study of molecular identifiers for immune sequencing clone quantification. TCRdb reprocessed the PCR reads with MiXCR, giving one entry per CDR3 protein. The sample records 100,000 or so distinct CDR3 sequences, 36% being singletons. Material for sequencing was naive CD8+ T cells from blood, with Jurkat cell RNA spiked in. Described subset: FACS-sorted CD8+CD4-CCR7+CD45RA+ naive T cells. The receptor source for this set is a human donor in good health. Some libraries in this study had Jurkat cell RNA spiked in.

The table lists this clonotype with many counts. The CDR3 DNA follows: TGTGCCAGCAGGAACGCCCAGGGTACTGAAGCTTTCTTT. It encodes CASRNAQGTEAFF. V is TRBV6-5 and J is TRBJ1-1; the D gene is possibly TRBD1 (5 bases). Germline V CDR1 and CDR2: MNHEY, SVGAGI. V dropped 6 bases and J dropped 5 bases, with 13 bases sitting between them. The CDR3 totals 13 residues.

This clonotype was counted only a few times. The chain links TRBV9 to TRBJ2-3; weak D call: TRBD2 (5 bases). The CDR3 runs to 16 residues. Germline CDR1 reads SGDLS; CDR2 reads YYNGEE. V was trimmed by 4 bases and J by 2 bases, leaving 17 bases between them. CDR3 nucleotides: TGTGCCAGCAGCCTCCTGGGGAGCCGAGCCACAGATACGCAGTATTTT. Translating gives CASSLLGSRATDTQYF. Based on the CDR3 plus reference TRBV9 and TRBJ2-3, the full variable domain is DSGVTQTPKHLITATGQRVTLRCSPRSGDLSVYWYQQSLDQGLQFLIQYYNGEERAKGNILERFSAQQFPDLHSELNLSSLELGDSALYFCASSLLGSRATDTQYFGPGTRLTVL.

This clonotype was picked up many times. The V and J genes are TRBV28 and TRBJ2-3; D is tentatively TRBD1 or TRBD2 (5 bases each). CDR3 size: 15 residues. The V end was cut by 3 bases, the J end by 2 bases, with 12 bases between. Germline-derived CDR1 and CDR2 are MDHEN and SYDVKM. CDR3 sequence (DNA): TGTGCCAGCAGTTTTTTCGGGACGGCCACAGATACGCAGTATTTT. Its protein product is CASSFFGTATDTQYF.

As for this clonotype: Possible read error: a much larger clone is one base away. This sequence joins TRBV7-6 and TRBJ2-1; TRBD1 might be the D (5 bases). V lost 1 base, J lost 16 bases, and 17 bases lay in between. Germline CDR1 is SGHVS and CDR2 is FNYEAQ. The CDR3 runs 13 residues. In DNA form, the CDR3 reads TGTGCCAGCAGCTTAGGAGGACCGGTACAGGACTTCTTC. It codes for CASSLGGPVQDFF.

Regarding this clonotype: Being one base from a much bigger clone, this may be a read error. The chain has TRBV28 and TRBJ1-1; the D gene is possibly TRBD1 (6 bases). Per the germline V gene, CDR1 is MDHEN and CDR2 is SYDVKM. There are 18 residues in the CDR3. Here the CDR3 reads CASSSPIGGIYGNAEAFF. The CDR3 DNA is TGTGCCAGCAGCTCGCCGATAGGGGGAATCTACGGGAACGCTGAAGCTTTCTTT.

This clonotype was seen only a few times. The chain recombines TRBV6-5 with TRBJ2-2; 16 nucleotides agree with TRBD2. The length of the CDR3 is 18 residues. Germline lookup yields CDR1 MNHEY and CDR2 SVGAGI. Trimming removed 7 bases from V and 7 bases from J; junction bases left unmatched: 12. For the CDR3, the DNA is TGTGCCAGCAACTCGGGACTAGCGGGAGGGCCCTGGAACGGGGAGCTGTTTTTT. Amino acids: CASNSGLAGGPWNGELFF.

The rearrangement links TRBV20-1 to TRBJ1-5; 9 bases map to TRBD1. J was trimmed by 3 bases and V by 5 bases; bases with no gene match: 11. The CDR3 is 16 amino acids. The germline V gene encodes CDR1 DFQATT and CDR2 SNEGSKA (reference sequence). In nucleotides, the CDR3 is TGCAGTGCTCGCAGACAGGGGGAAATAGACAATCAGCCCCAGCATTTT. The encoded protein is CSARRQGEIDNQPQHF.

This clonotype was observed many times. The J gene is TRBJ1-1, the V gene TRBV28, with D perhaps TRBD1 (5 bases). Trimming cost V 5 bases and J 4 bases, with 11 bases left between them. Germline assignment: CDR1 MDHEN and CDR2 SYDVKM. The CDR3 length is 13 residues. CDR3 in DNA: TGTGCCAGCAGTCTGGGCAGGGCCACTGAAGCTTTCTTT. This translates into CASSLGRATEAFF.

This clonotype has only a few counts. A read error may produce the germline difference seen at one junction end. V is TRBV7-9 and J is TRBJ1-3, with TRBD1 as a possible D gene (5 bases). The CDR3 spans 12 residues. Germline V gene data show CDR1 as SEHNR and CDR2 as FQNEAQ (reference sequence). DNA for the CDR3: TGTGCCAGCAGCGGACTCCGGGACGCCGAAACTTTT. Translated: CASSGLRDAETF. Combining the CDR3 with reference TRBV7-9 and TRBJ1-3 gives the whole variable domain DTGVSQNPRHKITKRGQNVTFRCDPISEHNRLYWYRQTLGQGPEFLTYFQNEAQLEKSRLLSDRFSAERPKGSFSTLEIQRTEQGDSAMYLCASSGLRDAETFGEGSWLTVV.

In its sample, this clonotype was seen a few times. This chain joins TRBV6-5 and TRBJ2-7; 8 bases match TRBD1. Per the germline V gene, CDR1 is MNHEY and CDR2 is SVGAGI. The CDR3 extends over 15 amino acids. V was pared by 4 bases and J by 4 bases, with 9 bases of the junction left unmatched. CDR3 region: CASSFLMDRVYEQYF. The CDR3 bases are TGTGCCAGCAGTTTCCTAATGGACAGGGTTTACGAGCAGTACTTC.

This clonotype was seen a few times. The chain couples TRBV7-9 to TRBJ2-7; 12 bases agree with TRBD2. V was clipped by 1 base and J by 5 bases; unmatched bases: 3. CDR1 and CDR2 (germline): SEHNR, FQNEAQ (reference sequence). The CDR3 loop spans 15 amino acids. The CDR3 DNA follows: TGTGCCAGCAGCTTAGTGACTAGCGGGAGCCACGAGCAGTACTTC. This translates into CASSLVTSGSHEQYF.

This clonotype showed up many times. CDR3 sequence: CASIELRGLNTEAFF. CDR3 nucleotides: TGTGCCAGCATCGAGCTCAGGGGATTGAACACTGAAGCTTTCTTT. The rearrangement links TRBV6-2 or TRBV6-3 to TRBJ1-1, with a weak D call TRBD1 (6 bases). CDR1 and CDR2 (germline): MNHEY, SVGEGT. V was shortened by 7 bases and J by 0 bases, with 15 bases between the two germline ends. The CDR3 length is 15 residues.

This clonotype was found many times. The V and J genes are TRBV7-8 and TRBJ2-7; D is unresolved. CDR1 and CDR2 from the germline V gene are SGHVS and FQNEAQ. Trimming left V 1 base short and J 3 bases short, with 7 bases between. The CDR3 length is 13 residues. The CDR3 DNA reads as TGTGCCAGCAGCTTAGGTCCGGGCTACGAGCAGTACTTC. Translated: CASSLGPGYEQYF.

On this clonotype: This may arise from a read error, as a much more abundant clone is one base away. The chain is built from TRBV7-8 and TRBJ2-5, with 7 bases matching TRBD1. V lost 3 bases, J lost 5 bases, and 6 bases stayed unmatched. Germline-derived CDR1 and CDR2 are SGHVS and FQNEAQ. This CDR3 is built from 14 residues. The CDR3 here is CASSFSGGIETQYF. The DNA of the CDR3 is TGTGCCAGCAGCTTTTCAGGGGGAATTGAGACCCAGTACTTC.

This clonotype occurred many times. The chain combines TRBV28 with TRBJ2-7; D gene unclear. V shed 5 bases and J shed 2 bases, with 7 bases lying between them. Germline V gene lookup returns CDR1 MDHEN and CDR2 SYDVKM. The CDR3 runs to 12 residues. This CDR3 reads CASSRGAYEQYF. The DNA of the CDR3 is TGTGCCAGCAGTCGAGGAGCCTACGAGCAGTACTTC.

The chain combines TRBV4-3 with TRBJ2-7; 9 bases map to TRBD2. Germline V CDR1 and CDR2: LGHNA, YSLEER. With 1 base clipped from V and 2 bases from J, the junction kept 9 bases outside the gene matches. There are 17 residues in the CDR3. The CDR3 protein is CASSQAPPGLAPYEQYF. CDR3 nucleotide sequence: TGCGCCAGCAGCCAAGCCCCCCCGGGACTAGCCCCCTACGAGCAGTACTTC.

This clonotype was observed a handful of times. The chain combines TRBV6-1 with TRBJ1-1; D gene ambiguous. This CDR3 has 12 amino acids. Germline V lookup: CDR1 MNHNS, CDR2 SASEGT. V was clipped by 3 bases and J by 4 bases, with 6 bases between them. CDR3 coding DNA: TGTGCCAGCAGTGAGGGCTTCACTGAAGCTTTCTTT. Translating gives CASSEGFTEAFF.

This clonotype has only a few counts. The V and J genes are TRBV27 and TRBJ2-5; D uncertain. V was shortened by 6 bases and J by 3 bases, with 11 bases between the two germline ends. The CDR3 extends over 13 amino acids. From germline, CDR1 is MNHEY and CDR2 SMNVEV (reference sequence). The CDR3 DNA reads TGTGCCAGCAGGAGGCCAGATGAAGAGACCCAGTACTTC. The encoded protein is CASRRPDEETQYF.

Worth noting for this clonotype: Since a much larger clone is just one base distant, this may be a read error. The V call is TRBV28, the J call TRBJ2-7, with D unresolved. The end of the DNA fits TRBJ2-1 better, so the J call may be wrong. The CDR3 extends over 11 amino acids. The germline CDR1 and CDR2 sequences are MDHEN and SYDVKM. CDR3 in DNA: TGTGCCAGCAGTCCAGCCTACGAGCAGTTCTTC. Encoded protein: CASSPAYEQFF.

This chain connects TRBV12-3 or TRBV12-4 to TRBJ1-2, with 8 bases fitting TRBD1. The CDR3 has 15 amino acids. V gave up 6 bases and J gave up 10 bases; unmatched junction bases: 16. CDR3 bases: TGTGCCAGCAGCTTAACTTATCAGGGGGCGCTTGTCTACACCTTC. It yields the protein CASSLTYQGALVYTF.

This clonotype was found many times. CDR3 DNA sequence: TGCAGTGCGAGGGGAGGGAGCGGGGCCCCGATATACGAGCAGTACTTC. Its protein is CSARGGSGAPIYEQYF. The V gene is TRBV20-1, the J gene TRBJ2-7; TRBD2 aligns across 7 bases. Per germline, CDR1 DFQATT and CDR2 SNEGSKA (reference sequence). V dropped 6 bases and J dropped 4; count of bases not matched to a gene: 18. This CDR3 has 16 amino acids.

In the case of this clonotype: Given a much more abundant clone one base away, this may be a read error. The chain couples TRBV6-5 to TRBJ2-5, with a possible D match to TRBD2 (5 bases). The CDR3 extends over 14 amino acids. The germline V and J ends were trimmed by 5 bases and 3 bases, with 13 bases remaining between them. Germline values: CDR1 MNHEY, CDR2 SVGAGI. CDR3 region: CASSRTGLEETQYF. For the CDR3, the DNA is TGTGCCAGCAGTCGGACTGGCTTGGAAGAGACCCAGTACTTC.

This clonotype was counted between two and nine times. The rearrangement joins TRBV7-8 to TRBJ2-7; TRBD1 aligns across 9 bases. CDR1 is SGHVS, CDR2 FQNEAQ, per germline. V lost 3 bases to trimming and J lost 3 bases; unmatched junction nucleotides: 12. The CDR3 contains 17 residues. The CDR3 DNA reads as TGTGCCAGCAGCTTTACAGGGGGCCTCATGAGGGACTACGAGCAGTACTTC. It translates to CASSFTGGLMRDYEQYF. Combining the CDR3 with reference TRBV7-8 and TRBJ2-7 gives the whole variable domain GAGVSQSPRYKVAKRGQDVALRCDPISGHVSLFWYQQALGQGPEFLTYFQNEAQLDKSGLPSDRFFAERPEGSVSTLKIQRTQQEDSAVYLCASSFTGGLMRDYEQYFGPGTRLTVT.

DNA for the CDR3: TGTGCCAGCAGTATAGGACTCTCGAACACTGAAGCTTTCTTT. It encodes CASSIGLSNTEAFF. The rearrangement links TRBV27 to TRBJ1-1, with unresolved D. The CDR3 sequence is 14 residues long. Germline loops: CDR1 MNHEY, CDR2 SMNVEV (reference sequence). Trimming removed 5 bases at V and 1 base at J, with 11 bases between.